This T cell receptor (beta chain) was sequenced for a study of OX40 agonist ivuxolimab in advanced cancers. As for the study more broadly: Ivuxolimab was an agonistic, fully human IgG2 monoclonal antibody directed against OX40 (CD134), a costimulatory receptor. Intravenous ivuxolimab was administered to patients every 2 weeks at six dose levels: 0.01, 0.1, 0.3, 1.5, 3 and 10 mg/kg. Of the roughly 51 patients in dose escalation, around 20 had hepatocellular carcinoma, some 15 had melanoma, 9 had renal cell carcinoma and 9 had head and neck cancer. The dose-escalation cohort was roughly 80% male with a mean age of around 64 years, ranging from roughly 23 to 85. Prior anti-PD-1, anti-PD-L1 or anti-CTLA-4 therapy was permitted, and checkpoint inhibitors had been received by around 40% of dose-escalation patients. Partial responses were achieved by three dose-escalation patients, of whom one had hepatocellular carcinoma and two had cutaneous melanoma. Peripheral TCRbeta sequencing aimed to test whether ivuxolimab altered TCR sequence diversity and caused clonal T-cell expansion. The paper reports the monotherapy dose-escalation portion (N of about 50 patients) of the phase I ivuxolimab trial. The study at large found these results: Low levels of normalized T-cell clonal expansion were also seen in some nonresponding patients. After ivuxolimab, expanded clones were on average more numerous among CD8+ T cells than among CD4+ T cells. Which antigens the clonally expanded peripheral T cells were specific for was not determined. At doses from 0.1 to 3.0 mg/kg, clonal expansion was seen in both CD4+ and CD8+ blood T cells between baseline and week 6. In the 0.1-3.0 mg/kg groups, partial responders had among the lowest normalized peripheral clonal expansion, particularly in CD8+ T cells.

Genomic DNA was isolated from the sorted cells so that the TCRbeta CDR3 region could be sequenced. The immunoSEQ Assay was used to sequence the TCRbeta CDR3 regions. Not all clones reach the TCRdb copy of this immuneACCESS table, which keeps in-frame sequences only. Checked studies attribute under half of the gap to unresolved V genes and leave the rest unexplained. This sample holds about 83,000 clones; nearly 90% were observed only once. The ten largest make up 0.72% of the sample. According to the germline V gene, CDR1 reads SNHLY and CDR2 reads FYNNEI. From the cysteine up to the phenylalanine, the CDR3 has a length of 13 residues. The only DNA kept is the CDR3, 39 bases in frame from the first base. For this clone: Its target antigen remains unknown. Per-base qualities were not stored, and no clone one base away is much larger.

Patients with a history of autoimmune disease or receiving systemic immunosuppression were excluded from the trial. In every dose cohort, peripheral blood was drawn for TCR sequencing at baseline, cycle 4 day 1, and cycle 7 day 1. Samples were obtained from an open-label, multicenter, first-in-human phase I dose-escalation trial of ivuxolimab. Adults with locally advanced or metastatic head and neck squamous cell, hepatocellular, melanoma or renal cell carcinoma were enrolled in the trial. CD4+ and CD8+ T cells were sorted separately from peripheral blood before TCR sequencing. Sample: CD4+ or CD8+ T cells sorted from blood, taken in a trial of the OX40 agonist ivuxolimab. This clonotype was obtained from an adult with an advanced solid tumor such as melanoma, head and neck, liver or kidney cancer. The V and J segments used are TRBV2 and TRBJ2-5; the D segment could be TRBD2, given 6 matching bases. Judging by the DNA end, TRBJ2-7 fits better; the J call may be wrong. The CDR3 region has the sequence CASSFAGTYEQYF. Read as DNA, the sequence is TGTGCCAGCAGTTTTGCGGGAACTTACGAGCAGTACTTC.